Listed below are T cell receptor beta chains from one sample, sequenced in a study of blood T cell repertoires in COVID-19. Some clones are missing from TCRdb's copy, which holds only in-frame ones; the method was immunoSEQ multiplex PCR. The data hold 200,000 to 300,000 clones, with roughly 79% observed a single time. The sequencing sample was made of peripheral blood. These TCRs come from a woman older than 75 with COVID-19, enrolled during active disease. The CDR3 runs from the conserved cysteine through the conserved F or W. The order of the fields is clone size, J gene, V gene, D gene, CDR3 DNA, CDR3 protein. The D gene is left open where the match is weak. Clone size is not always given. Where it is, it says once, few, many or a class for expanded clones.

abundance: -; j_gene: TRBJ2-1; v_gene: TRBV3-1/TRBV3-2; d_gene: -; CDR3nt: TGTGCCAGCAGCCACAACGCGCTCTCCTACAATGAGCAGTTCTTC; CDR3aa: CASSHNALSYNEQFF
abundance: -; j_gene: TRBJ2-3; v_gene: TRBV9; d_gene: -; CDR3nt: TGTGCCAGCAGCGTGAGGGGGTCCTACACAGATACGCAGTATTTT; CDR3aa: CASSVRGSYTDTQYF
abundance: -; j_gene: TRBJ2-1; v_gene: TRBV12-3/TRBV12-4; d_gene: -; CDR3nt: TGTGCCAGCACCCCTCACTTGGATGAGCAGTTCTTC; CDR3aa: CASTPHLDEQFF
abundance: -; j_gene: TRBJ2-7; v_gene: TRBV7-8; d_gene: TRBD1; CDR3nt: TGTGCCAGCAGCCCCCGAGTAGGGGGCGAATACTTC; CDR3aa: CASSPRVGGEYF
abundance: few; j_gene: TRBJ1-1; v_gene: TRBV7-9; d_gene: -; CDR3nt: TGTGCCAGCAGCTTAAGCTATCGGGCAGGGACTGAAGCTTTCTTT; CDR3aa: CASSLSYRAGTEAFF
abundance: once; j_gene: TRBJ2-1; v_gene: TRBV11-2; d_gene: -; CDR3nt: TGTGCCAGCAGCAAAGGACTCCGGCATGAGCAGTTCTTC; CDR3aa: CASSKGLRHEQFF
abundance: -; j_gene: TRBJ2-5; v_gene: TRBV5-6; d_gene: TRBD2; CDR3nt: TGTGCCAGCACTCTGGCGGGGGGGCGGGAGACCCAGTACTTC; CDR3aa: CASTLAGGRETQYF
abundance: -; j_gene: TRBJ2-7; v_gene: TRBV24-1; d_gene: TRBD1; CDR3nt: TGTGCCACCAGTGATTCCCGGGACAGGGCCGCCTACGAGCAGTACTTC; CDR3aa: CATSDSRDRAAYEQYF
abundance: -; j_gene: TRBJ2-1; v_gene: TRBV18; d_gene: TRBD2; CDR3nt: TGTGCCAGCTCGCTTACTAGCGACGTCTACAATGAGCAGTTCTTC; CDR3aa: CASSLTSDVYNEQFF
abundance: -; j_gene: TRBJ1-1; v_gene: TRBV18; d_gene: -; CDR3nt: TGTGCCAGCTCACCAACCGGGAACACTGAAGCTTTCTTT; CDR3aa: CASSPTGNTEAFF
abundance: -; j_gene: TRBJ2-4; v_gene: TRBV19; d_gene: TRBD1; CDR3nt: TGTGCCAGTAGTATGGTTGGGGGGACAGGGGGGAACATTCAGTACTTC; CDR3aa: CASSMVGGTGGNIQYF
abundance: -; j_gene: TRBJ1-4; v_gene: TRBV19; d_gene: -; CDR3nt: TGTGCCAGTAGTATAGCGGGGACTGCTAATGAAAAACTGTTTTTT; CDR3aa: CASSIAGTANEKLFF
abundance: -; j_gene: TRBJ2-1; v_gene: TRBV5-1; d_gene: TRBD2; CDR3nt: TGCGCCAGCAGCTTGGGTCTAGCGGTATCATACAATGAGCAGTTCTTC; CDR3aa: CASSLGLAVSYNEQFF
abundance: -; j_gene: TRBJ2-7; v_gene: TRBV3-1/TRBV3-2; d_gene: TRBD1; CDR3nt: TGTGCCAGCAGCCGATCGACAGGGACCTACGAGCAGTACTTC; CDR3aa: CASSRSTGTYEQYF
abundance: -; j_gene: TRBJ2-1; v_gene: TRBV2; d_gene: TRBD1; CDR3nt: TGTGCCAGCACCACGGACAGGGGCCCCTACAATGAGCAGTTCTTC; CDR3aa: CASTTDRGPYNEQFF
abundance: -; j_gene: TRBJ1-2; v_gene: TRBV7-2; d_gene: TRBD1; CDR3nt: TGTGCCAGCAGCCCAGGGGGACTGGCAAATGGGGGCTACACCTTC; CDR3aa: CASSPGGLANGGYTF
abundance: -; j_gene: TRBJ1-5; v_gene: TRBV6-5; d_gene: -; CDR3nt: TGTGCCAGCAGTTACAGTCAGGGAGGGAATCAGCCCCAGCATTTT; CDR3aa: CASSYSQGGNQPQHF
abundance: once; j_gene: TRBJ1-2; v_gene: TRBV6-2/TRBV6-3; d_gene: -; CDR3nt: TGTGCCAGCAGTTACGTCGTCTATGGCTACACCTTC; CDR3aa: CASSYVVYGYTF
abundance: once; j_gene: TRBJ2-2; v_gene: TRBV27; d_gene: TRBD1; CDR3nt: TGTGCCAGCACCAAAGACAGGGCCCCAACGATGACCGGGGAGCTGTTTTTT; CDR3aa: CASTKDRAPTMTGELFF
abundance: -; j_gene: TRBJ2-1; v_gene: TRBV5-1; d_gene: TRBD1; CDR3nt: TGCGCCAGGAACAGGGGCTACAATGAGCAGTTCTTC; CDR3aa: CARNRGYNEQFF
abundance: -; j_gene: TRBJ2-7; v_gene: TRBV11-2; d_gene: -; CDR3nt: TGTGCCAGCAGCTTAGATGGGGCAGGCTACGAGCAGTACTTC; CDR3aa: CASSLDGAGYEQYF
abundance: -; j_gene: TRBJ1-5; v_gene: TRBV23-1; d_gene: TRBD1; CDR3nt: TGCGCCAGCAGTCAATTTCGACAGGGTTGTCAGCCCCAGCATTTT; CDR3aa: CASSQFRQGCQPQHF
abundance: -; j_gene: TRBJ1-4; v_gene: TRBV30; d_gene: -; CDR3nt: TGTGCCTGGAGTGTATTAGGCAGGGGAAGCGAAAAACTGTTTTTT; CDR3aa: CAWSVLGRGSEKLFF